The next 6 T cell receptor beta chains were all read from a single sample in a study of beta chain features in type 1 diabetes. No antigen is known for these receptors. Study observations and caveats: Across all four CD4+ subsets, people with type 1 diabetes showed modestly shorter TCRB CDR3s.

Expressed TCRB transcripts were sequenced because the isolated RNA had all been reverse transcribed beforehand. The method was immunoSEQ multiplex PCR; TCRdb's version includes in-frame clones alone and lacks a portion of them. The sample shows around 650,000 clones, 9.5% to 15% of them seen only once. The sequenced material came from naive CD4+ T cells from blood. These receptors all come from a man aged 25-45 years with type 1 diabetes.

The chain links TRBV2 to TRBJ2-1, with no clear D. The germline CDR1 and CDR2 sequences are SNHLY and FYNNEI. CDR3 length equals 14 residues. Between the trimmed V and J ends, which lost 6 bases and 5 bases, there was a span of 14 bases. CDR3 DNA sequence: TGTGCCAGCAGCAAAATACTTATGGACAATGAGCAGTTCTTC. As protein: CASSKILMDNEQFF.

V usage is TRBV11-2 and J usage is TRBJ1-1; no firm D call. Trimming took 3 bases from V and 0 from J, leaving 11 bases between them. The CDR3 spans 15 residues. The germline CDR1 and CDR2 sequences are SGHAT and FQNNGV. The CDR3 loop is CASSLAEPMNTEAFF. The CDR3 DNA reads as TGTGCCAGCAGCTTGGCAGAACCAATGAACACTGAAGCTTTCTTT. The whole variable domain, remainder taken from reference TRBV11-2 and TRBJ1-1, is EAGVAQSPRYKIIEKRQSVAFWCNPISGHATLYWYQQILGQGPKLLIQFQNNGVVDDSQLPKDRFSAERLKGVDSTLKIQPAKLEDSAVYLCASSLAEPMNTEAFFGQGTRLTVV.

This clone was observed a handful of times. The chain joins TRBV6-1 to TRBJ2-6; 10 positions agree with TRBD1. The CDR3 runs 17 residues. The germline CDR1 and CDR2 sequences are MNHNS and SASEGT. V shed 4 bases and J 1 base; nucleotides not matched to a gene: 4. The CDR3 sequence is CASSVGTGVSGANVLTF. The CDR3, as DNA: TGTGCCAGCAGTGTCGGGACAGGGGTTTCTGGGGCCAACGTCCTGACTTTC.

This clone has just a few counts. This rearrangement joins TRBV5-1 to TRBJ2-1; D gene uncertain. CDR1 is SGHRS, CDR2 YFSETQ, per germline. The V and J ends lost 5 bases and 5 bases respectively, with 5 bases between them. CDR3 size: 11 residues. CDR3 coding DNA: TGCGCCAGCAGTTACGACAATGAGCAGTTCTTC. It encodes CASSYDNEQFF.

This clone was counted only a few times. The chain uses TRBV28 and TRBJ2-5; no clear D. The CDR3 contains 15 residues. The germline V gene has CDR1 MDHEN and CDR2 SYDVKM. Deletions cut 6 bases from V and 2 bases from J, with 16 bases between. CDR3 region: CASSPVGPKQETQYF. As DNA, the CDR3 is TGTGCCAGCAGCCCGGTAGGACCTAAACAAGAGACCCAGTACTTC.

Only a few counts were recorded for this clone. This chain uses TRBV6-5 with TRBJ1-4; maybe TRBD1 (5 bases). The CDR3 length is 15 residues. Trimming took off 6 bases at V and 6 bases at J, with 17 bases between the two ends. The germline gives CDR1 MNHEY, CDR2 SVGAGI. CDR3 residues: CASRPGGQGHEKLFF. CDR3 nucleotide sequence: TGTGCCAGCAGGCCGGGAGGGCAGGGTCATGAAAAACTGTTTTTT.